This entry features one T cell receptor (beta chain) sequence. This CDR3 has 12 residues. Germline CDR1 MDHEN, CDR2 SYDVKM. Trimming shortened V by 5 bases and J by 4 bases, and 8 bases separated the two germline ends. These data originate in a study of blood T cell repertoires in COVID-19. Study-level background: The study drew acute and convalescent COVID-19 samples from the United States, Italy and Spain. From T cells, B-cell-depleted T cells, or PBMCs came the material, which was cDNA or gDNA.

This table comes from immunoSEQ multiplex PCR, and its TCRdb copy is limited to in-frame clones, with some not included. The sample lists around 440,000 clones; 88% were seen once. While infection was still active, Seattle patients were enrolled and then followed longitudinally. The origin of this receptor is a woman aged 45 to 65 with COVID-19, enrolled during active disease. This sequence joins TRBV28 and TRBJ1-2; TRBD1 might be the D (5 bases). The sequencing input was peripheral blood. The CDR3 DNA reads TGTGCCAGCAGTCTGACAGTCTATGGCTACACCTTC. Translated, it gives CASSLTVYGYTF.